One and the same sample provided the 14 T cell receptor beta chains below, sequenced in a study of PD-L1 blockade in urothelial cancer. Generated by immunoSEQ multiplex PCR, the TCRdb table keeps only in-frame clones and is missing some. In the table there are more than 40,000 clones, about 86% of which are singletons. Sequencing was performed on PBMCs, taken around atezolizumab (anti-PD-L1) treatment. The receptors were gathered from a man between 60 and 70 years old with urothelial cancer.

The V call is TRBV2, the J call TRBJ2-5, with 9 bases lining up with TRBD2. The CDR3 loop spans 14 amino acids. Trimming took 4 bases from V and 2 from J; bases not matched to a gene: 2. Germline V gene sequence: CDR1 SNHLY, CDR2 FYNNEI. The CDR3 region is CASSGLAEQETQYF. The CDR3, as DNA: TGTGCCAGCAGTGGACTAGCGGAGCAAGAGACCCAGTACTTC.

This chain connects TRBV7-9 to TRBJ2-3, with unresolved D. Trimming removed 5 bases at V and 0 bases at J, with 6 bases between. Germline V gene lookup returns CDR1 SEHNR and CDR2 FQNEAQ (reference sequence). This CDR3 is 13 amino acids long. The CDR3 coding sequence is TGTGCCAGCAGCCCCGCGAGCACAGATACGCAGTATTTT. This gives the protein CASSPASTDTQYF.

The rearrangement joins TRBV7-2 to TRBJ2-5; D gene ambiguous. The V end was cut by 2 bases, the J end by 8 bases, with 6 bases between. Germline V gene data show CDR1 as SGHTA and CDR2 as FQGNSA. CDR3 length equals 11 residues. The CDR3 nucleotides read TGTGCCAGCAGCTTAAGTAGAACCCAGTACTTC. This encodes CASSLSRTQYF. Full variable domain (remainder filled in from reference TRBV7-2 and TRBJ2-5): GAGVSQSPSNKVTEKGKDVELRCDPISGHTALYWYRQSLGQGLEFLIYFQGNSAPDKSGLPSDRFSAERTGGSVSTLTIQRTQQEDSAVYLCASSLSRTQYFGPGTRLLVL.

J is TRBJ1-6 and V is TRBV7-9; D gene ambiguous. CDR1 SEHNR and CDR2 FQNEAQ come from the germline V gene (reference sequence). This CDR3 spans 17 amino acids. V was shortened by 0 bases and J by 0 bases, with 9 bases between the two germline ends. The CDR3 here is CASSLARSSSYNSPLHF. CDR3 nucleotides: TGTGCCAGCAGCTTAGCGCGGTCCAGCTCCTATAATTCACCCCTCCACTTT.

The rearrangement uses TRBV29-1 and TRBJ1-2; D call uncertain. Per germline, CDR1 SQVTM and CDR2 ANQGSEA. The CDR3 runs to 12 residues. V lost 0 bases and J lost 7, with 9 bases in between. The CDR3 DNA reads TGCAGCGTTGAAGAACCAAGCGGTGGCTACACCTTC. Its protein is CSVEEPSGGYTF.

This chain's CDR3 is CASSRTDRNYGYTF. The CDR3 DNA sequence: TGTGCCAGCTCACGGACGGACAGAAACTATGGCTACACCTTC. The chain joins TRBV18 to TRBJ1-2, with D possibly being TRBD1 (6 bases). V lost 4 bases to trimming and J lost 2 bases, with 11 bases between them. CDR3 length: 14 residues. Germline V gene data show CDR1 as KGHSH and CDR2 as LQKENI.

J is TRBJ2-1 and V is TRBV7-3; 7 bases agree with TRBD1. The J segment lost 5 bases and the V segment lost 4 bases, leaving 8 bases of the junction unmatched. The CDR3 has 15 amino acids. Germline CDR1 SGHTA, CDR2 FQGTGA. The CDR3 DNA reads TGTGCCAGCAGCTCCCATGTAACAGGGGACAATGAGCAGTTCTTC. Translated: CASSSHVTGDNEQFF.

The chain uses TRBV19 and TRBJ1-3; D ambiguous. Trimming cost V 3 bases and J 8 bases, with 11 bases left between them. The CDR3 is made up of 13 amino acids. CDR1 LNHDA and CDR2 SQIVND come from the germline V gene (reference sequence). CDR3 sequence (DNA): TGTGCCAGTAGTATCCCCGGTGCGGACACCATATATTTT. It codes for CASSIPGADTIYF.

A remark on this clone: The sample carries other DNA sequences with the same CDR3. V gene TRBV18 combines with J gene TRBJ2-7; the D is unclear. Trimming stripped 3 bases from V and 1 base from J, with 10 bases between. The germline CDR1 and CDR2 sequences are KGHSH and LQKENI. This CDR3 is built from 14 residues. CDR3 protein: CASSPGTASYEQYF. DNA for the CDR3: TGTGCCAGCTCACCTGGAACAGCTTCCTACGAGCAGTACTTC. Using reference TRBV18 and TRBJ2-7 for the parts outside the CDR3, the full variable domain is NAGVMQNPRHLVRRRGQEARLRCSPMKGHSHVYWYRQLPEEGLKFMVYLQKENIIDESGMPKERFSAEFPKEGPSILRIQQVVRGDSAAYFCASSPGTASYEQYFGPGTRLTVT.

The J gene is TRBJ1-2, the V gene TRBV19; D uncertain. Germline V CDR1 and CDR2: LNHDA, SQIVND (reference sequence). There are 14 residues in the CDR3. V was cut by 7 bases and J by 1 base, with 13 bases left in between. DNA for the CDR3: TGTGCCAGTACCAACGAAGCCCGTAACTATGGCTACACCTTC. This translates into CASTNEARNYGYTF. The variable domain in full, with the rest retrieved from reference TRBV19 and TRBJ1-2, is DGGITQSPKYLFRKEGQNVTLSCEQNLNHDAMYWYRQDPGQGLRLIYYSQIVNDFQKGDIAEGYSVSREKKESFPLTVTSAQKNPTAFYLCASTNEARNYGYTFGSGTRLTVV.

The chain uses TRBV6-6 and TRBJ2-7, with TRBD1 matching over 8 bases. CDR3 length: 15 amino acids. V lost 1 base to trimming and J lost 3 bases; unmatched junction nucleotides: 5. CDR1 and CDR2 (germline): MNHNY, SVGAGI (reference sequence). The CDR3 sequence is CASSYFPGQGYEQYF. Written as DNA, the CDR3 is TGTGCCAGCAGTTACTTCCCTGGACAGGGCTACGAGCAGTACTTC.

The V gene is TRBV7-9, the J gene TRBJ2-1; 7 bases fit TRBD2. The CDR3 covers 16 residues. The germline CDR1 and CDR2 sequences are SEHNR and FQNEAQ (reference sequence). The V and J ends lost 5 bases and 0 bases, in that order; junction bases with no gene match: 7. The CDR3 DNA follows: TGTGCCAGCAGCCGGTGGGAGGGGAGCTCCTACAATGAGCAGTTCTTC. The encoded protein is CASSRWEGSSYNEQFF. The full variable domain, in which reference TRBV7-9 and TRBJ2-1 provide the parts outside the CDR3, is DTGVSQNPRHKITKRGQNVTFRCDPISEHNRLYWYRQTLGQGPEFLTYFQNEAQLEKSRLLSDRFSAERPKGSFSTLEIQRTEQGDSAMYLCASSRWEGSSYNEQFFGPGTRLTVL.

V and J are TRBV7-8 and TRBJ1-5; TRBD1 might be the D (6 bases). CDR3 length: 17 amino acids. The germline V and J ends were trimmed by 1 base and 4 bases, with 17 bases remaining between them. Germline V gene sequence: CDR1 SGHVS, CDR2 FQNEAQ. DNA of the CDR3: TGTGCCAGCAGCTTAGTGAGACAGGTGATTGGGAATCAGCCCCAGCATTTT. It codes for CASSLVRQVIGNQPQHF.

This sequence joins TRBV18 and TRBJ2-5; 9 bases are shared with TRBD1. The length of the CDR3 is 14 residues. Germline V gene sequence: CDR1 KGHSH, CDR2 LQKENI. J was trimmed by 5 bases and V by 3 bases; bases with no gene match: 4. This chain's CDR3 is CASSPGQGLETQYF. CDR3 coding DNA: TGTGCCAGCTCACCCGGACAGGGGTTGGAGACCCAGTACTTC.